Shown below are 15 T cell receptor beta chains from a single sample sequenced in a study of blood T cell repertoires in COVID-19. The repertoire was sequenced with immunoSEQ multiplex PCR; TCRdb's copy has only in-frame clones and lacks some. The table has some 520,000 clones, roughly 87% seen once. The source material was peripheral blood. These receptors all stem from a man younger than 30 with COVID-19, enrolled during active disease.

The chain joins TRBV6-5 to TRBJ1-5; D unclear. The CDR3 consists of 13 residues. Germline CDR1 and CDR2: MNHEY and SVGAGI. Trimming shortened V by 7 bases and J by 8 bases, and 15 bases separated the two germline ends. CDR3 in DNA: TGTGCCAGCACCAGGCCGCTCGGGGAGCCCCAGCATTTT. Protein product: CASTRPLGEPQHF.

The chain links TRBV12-3 or TRBV12-4 to TRBJ2-4, with 7 nucleotides matching TRBD1. The ends lost 3 bases at V and 8 bases at J; junction bases unmatched: 4. This CDR3 region has 13 residues. The CDR3 loop reads CASSFTGADIQYF. The CDR3 DNA reads TGTGCCAGCAGTTTTACAGGGGCGGACATTCAGTACTTC.

The rearrangement joins TRBV7-9 to TRBJ2-7; a weak D match, TRBD2 (6 bases). Germline assignment: CDR1 SEHNR and CDR2 FQNEAQ (reference sequence). V was clipped by 4 bases and J by 3 bases, with 16 bases between them. The CDR3 contains 15 residues. CDR3 protein: CASSSRDWPNYEQYF. CDR3 bases: TGTGCCAGCAGCTCCCGGGACTGGCCAAACTACGAGCAGTACTTC.

This clone turned up a few times. The CDR3 spells CASSLEGSGQRQFF. The DNA for the CDR3 is TGTGCCAGCAGCTTAGAGGGTAGCGGACAAAGGCAGTTCTTC. This sequence joins TRBV7-8 and TRBJ2-1, with D maybe TRBD2 (6 bases). With 1 base removed from V and 12 bases from J, the gap between germline ends came to 16 bases. The CDR3 extends over 14 amino acids. Germline V gives CDR1 SGHVS, CDR2 FQNEAQ.

CDR3 amino acids: CASSWGTTQETQYF. The CDR3 bases are TGCGCCAGCAGCTGGGGGACAACCCAAGAGACCCAGTACTTC. The V gene is TRBV5-1, the J gene TRBJ2-5, with D possibly being TRBD1 (6 bases). V was pared by 3 bases and J by 1 base, with 10 bases between. The germline V gene has CDR1 SGHRS and CDR2 YFSETQ. This CDR3 has 14 residues.

V gene TRBV13 combines with J gene TRBJ2-1, with D possibly TRBD1 on 5 matching bases. Per the germline V gene, CDR1 is PRHDT and CDR2 is FYEKMQ (reference sequence). With 4 bases removed from V and 5 bases from J, the gap between germline ends came to 9 bases. The CDR3 loop spans 13 amino acids. In nucleotides, the CDR3 is TGTGCCAGCAGCTACAGGTTTAACAATGAGCAGTTCTTC. Protein product: CASSYRFNNEQFF.

The chain uses TRBV6-5 and TRBJ2-7; perhaps TRBD1 as D (5 bases). Trimming removed 11 bases from V and 6 bases from J, with 14 bases in between. CDR1 is MNHEY, CDR2 SVGAGI, per germline. This CDR3 has 11 amino acids. CDR3 sequence (DNA): TGTGCCGCCACCCAGGGTGGCGAGCAGTACTTC. This codes for CAATQGGEQYF.

In this sample, this clone turned up a few times. The chain couples TRBV7-9 to TRBJ2-7; D gene uncertain. V was trimmed by 2 bases and J by 2 bases, leaving 13 bases between them. Per the germline V gene, CDR1 is SEHNR and CDR2 is FQNEAQ (reference sequence). This CDR3 has 15 residues. CDR3 in DNA: TGTGCCAGCAGCTTATCGGGTAAGCCGACCTACGAGCAGTACTTC. This codes for CASSLSGKPTYEQYF. The variable domain in full, completed from reference TRBV7-9 and TRBJ2-7, reads DTGVSQNPRHKITKRGQNVTFRCDPISEHNRLYWYRQTLGQGPEFLTYFQNEAQLEKSRLLSDRFSAERPKGSFSTLEIQRTEQGDSAMYLCASSLSGKPTYEQYFGPGTRLTVT.

The V and J genes are TRBV4-1 and TRBJ1-4, with 8 bases that match TRBD1. V shed 1 base, J shed 8 bases, and the junction held 9 bases outside the gene matches. The CDR3 has 16 residues. Per the germline V gene, CDR1 is MGHRA and CDR2 is YSYEKL. CDR3 in DNA: TGCGCCAGCAGCCAAGTCTGGGACAGGATCAGAGAAAAACTGTTTTTT. Amino acid sequence: CASSQVWDRIREKLFF.

The chain uses TRBV14 and TRBJ2-1; 9 bases fit TRBD1. J lost 3 bases, V lost 5 bases, and 2 bases had no gene match. The CDR3 length is 14 residues. The germline gives CDR1 SGHDN, CDR2 FVKESK. In nucleotides, the CDR3 is TGTGCCAGCAGCTGGACAGGGGACTACAATGAGCAGTTCTTC. As protein: CASSWTGDYNEQFF. Based on the CDR3 plus reference TRBV14 and TRBJ2-1, the full variable domain is EAGVTQFPSHSVIEKGQTVTLRCDPISGHDNLYWYRRVMGKEIKFLLHFVKESKQDESGMPNNRFLAERTGGTYSTLKVQPAELEDSGVYFCASSWTGDYNEQFFGPGTRLTVL.

CDR3 coding DNA: TGCGCCAGCAGCTTGATCGGAGCACCGAACACTGAAGCTTTCTTT. Its translation is CASSLIGAPNTEAFF. The chain combines TRBV5-1 with TRBJ1-1, with D unresolved. Germline CDR1 is SGHRS and CDR2 is YFSETQ. V lost 1 base and J lost 1, with 11 bases in between. There are 15 residues in the CDR3. The complete variable domain, with remaining parts taken from reference TRBV5-1 and TRBJ1-1, reads KAGVTQTPRYLIKTRGQQVTLSCSPISGHRSVSWYQQTPGQGLQFLFEYFSETQRNKGNFPGRFSGRQFSNSRSEMNVSTLELGDSALYLCASSLIGAPNTEAFFGQGTRLTVV.

The rearrangement uses TRBV11-3 and TRBJ2-7; D perhaps matches TRBD1 (6 bases). This CDR3 is built from 16 residues. The V gene's germline CDR1 is SGHNT and CDR2 YENEEA. V was cut by 1 base and J by 4 bases, with 17 bases left in between. The CDR3 region is CASSLVLGQEKYEQYF. The CDR3 DNA is TGTGCCAGCAGCTTAGTGTTGGGACAAGAGAAGTACGAGCAGTACTTC.

The table lists this clone with a count of one. This chain uses TRBV6-5 with TRBJ2-1, with TRBD1 matching over 8 bases. The trim removed 6 bases at V and 9 bases at J, leaving 7 bases unmatched. The CDR3 has 13 amino acids. In germline, CDR1 is MNHEY, CDR2 SVGAGI. In nucleotides, the CDR3 is TGTGCCAGCAGCCGGCAGGGGGCGGGTGAGCAGTTCTTC. Translating gives CASSRQGAGEQFF.

The V and J genes are TRBV19 and TRBJ2-7; the D gene is possibly TRBD1 (6 bases). The CDR3 is made up of 15 amino acids. Germline CDR1 LNHDA, CDR2 SQIVND (reference sequence). V was shortened by 6 bases and J by 3 bases, with 18 bases between the two germline ends. The CDR3 spells CASSLNRVTLYEQYF. The CDR3 coding sequence is TGTGCCAGTAGCCTCAACAGGGTCACCCTCTACGAGCAGTACTTC.

This clone was picked up a small number of times. The gene calls are TRBV24-1 and TRBJ1-2; 7 bases match TRBD1. CDR1 KGHDR and CDR2 SFDVKD come from the germline V gene. Trimming at V came to 4 bases and at J to 4 bases, leaving 11 bases not matched to a gene. The CDR3 sequence is 16 residues long. For the CDR3, the DNA is TGTGCCACCAGTGACTCAGCCACAGGGGACGCCTATGGCTACACCTTC. It is translated as CATSDSATGDAYGYTF.